This T cell receptor (beta chain) was identified during a study of blood T cell repertoires in COVID-19. This table comes from immunoSEQ multiplex PCR, and its TCRdb copy is limited to in-frame clones, with some not included. Among 200,000 to 250,000 clones, 65% to 90% were seen once, and the ten largest hold about 4.5%. Trimming at V came to 3 bases and at J to 0 bases, leaving 2 bases not matched to a gene. The CDR3 is made up of 15 amino acids. The germline V gene has CDR1 LGHNA and CDR2 YNFKEQ. This clonotype was sampled from a woman aged 70-85 years with acute or convalescent COVID-19. What was sequenced was peripheral blood. The gene calls are TRBV4-2 and TRBJ2-3; TRBD2 matches at 8 bases. The CDR3 spells CASSQVAGSTDTQYF. CDR3 in DNA: TGTGCCAGCAGCCAGGTAGCGGGGAGCACAGATACGCAGTATTTT.